This TCR beta chain was identified in a study of shared clonotypes between healthy human individuals. Study background: Donors, aged 18 to 49, were a couple of women and a few men.

There are 15 residues in the CDR3. Trimming removed 4 bases from V and 8 bases from J, with 20 bases in between. In germline, CDR1 is MNHNS, CDR2 SASEGT. Repertoires were generated with immunoSEQ multiplex PCR, while TCRdb's copy carries only in-frame clones and drops some. The sample carries about 1.1 million clones, about 80% recorded once. The study's findings and limits: Among the subsets, naive ones generally showed larger estimated richness than memory ones. Generation of non-shared clonotypes was less probable than generation of clonotypes shared by all four donors.

As regards this clone: Its antigen is unidentified.

The TCR sequence derives from a man between 18 and 29 years old in good health. Some clones in this sample may be carry-over from other donors' samples. The sample was memory CD4+ T cells from PBMCs. Subset defined: CD45RA-negative fraction. This sequence joins TRBV6-1 and TRBJ1-2; D perhaps matches TRBD1 (6 bases). The CDR3 region has the DNA TGTGCCAGCAGTGCGGGCCACAGGGCTCAGGTGGGCTACACCTTC. Residues: CASSAGHRAQVGYTF.